These T cell receptor beta chains were read from a single sample in a study of early T cells in non-severe SARS-CoV-2 infection. MiXCR, applied by TCRdb to the 5' RACE reads, yields one record per CDR3 protein. The profile shows approximately 76,000 distinct CDR3 sequences, about 12% of them singletons. Sequenced material: whole blood. The receptors were sampled from an adult who was a healthcare worker with PCR-confirmed SARS-CoV-2 infection or an uninfected control (not recorded which). Each CDR3 is given with its conserved first and last residue. The D gene is left open where the match is weak. Some rows mark clone size as missing; the rest say once, few, many or name a class of expanded clone.

CDR3 | DNA | V | size | D | J
CSVRDSTRTDTQYF | TGCAGCGTCAGGGACAGCACAAGGACAGATACGCAGTATTTT | TRBV29-1 | few | TRBD1 | TRBJ2-3
CSARGQTGELFF | TGCAGCGCTCGAGGGCAAACCGGGGAGCTGTTTTTT | TRBV29-1 | few | NA | TRBJ2-2
CSARAGTYPTDTQYF | TGCAGTGCTAGAGCGGGCACCTACCCCACAGATACGCAGTATTTT | TRBV20-1 | many | NA | TRBJ2-3
CASSDGGVSETQYF | TGTGCCAGCAGTGATGGTGGGGTGTCGGAGACCCAGTACTTC | TRBV25-1 | many | NA | TRBJ2-5
CASSSLSGRHNEQFF | TGTGCCAGCAGTTCCCTGTCCGGGAGGCACAATGAGCAGTTCTTC | TRBV12-3/TRBV12-4 | NA | TRBD2 | TRBJ2-1
CASSLGRTGELFF | TGTGCCAGCAGCTTAGGGCGTACCGGGGAGCTGTTTTTT | TRBV7-3 | many | NA | TRBJ2-2
CASREGQAHSYEQYF | TGTGCCAGCAGAGAGGGACAGGCCCACTCCTACGAGCAGTACTTC | TRBV2 | NA | TRBD1 | TRBJ2-7
CASSPRDGVRDTQYF | TGTGCCAGCAGCCCCCGAGATGGAGTGAGAGATACGCAGTATTTT | TRBV9 | NA | NA | TRBJ2-3
CSVSGIAGVVEQYF | TGCAGCGTTTCGGGGATAGCGGGAGTCGTCGAGCAGTACTTC | TRBV29-1 | NA | TRBD2 | TRBJ2-7
CASSRGAGGYEQYF | TGTGCCAGCAGCCGGGGAGCGGGCGGCTACGAGCAGTACTTC | TRBV7-6 | many | NA | TRBJ2-7
CASSEPRLVSFDRGLSTGELFF | TGTGCCAGCAGCGAACCCAGACTAGTTTCCTTCGATAGGGGACTTTCGACCGGGGAGCTGTTTTTT | TRBV2 | many | NA | TRBJ2-2
CSAREGSSPYEQYF | TGCAGTGCTAGAGAAGGGTCCTCGCCTTACGAGCAGTACTTC | TRBV20-1 | few | NA | TRBJ2-7
CASSLAGGSGNEQYF | TGTGCCAGCAGCTTAGCGGGCGGGAGCGGCAACGAGCAGTACTTC | TRBV11-2 | few | TRBD2 | TRBJ2-7
CASAGGRAEAFF | TGTGCCAGCGCAGGGGGCAGAGCTGAAGCTTTCTTT | TRBV28 | many | TRBD1 | TRBJ1-1
CASSKGQGPEAFF | TGTGCCAGCAGCAAAGGACAGGGTCCTGAAGCTTTCTTT | TRBV7-2 | few | TRBD1 | TRBJ1-1
CATHRGGSWTGELFF | TGTGCAACTCATCGGGGCGGGAGTTGGACCGGGGAGCTTTTTTTT | TRBV6-5 | few | TRBD2 | TRBJ2-2
CASSYRTVPYGYTF | TGTGCCAGCAGTTACCGGACAGTTCCCTATGGCTACACCTTC | TRBV6-5 | NA | NA | TRBJ1-2
CASSTPGNYGYTF | TGTGCCAGCAGCACTCCAGGCAACTATGGCTACACCTTC | TRBV7-6 | many | NA | TRBJ1-2
CASSHGEVCSVSLTYEQYF | TGTGCTAGCAGTCACGGGGAGGTCTGTTCGGTCTCCCTAACCTACGAGCAGTACTTC | TRBV7-7 | NA | NA | TRBJ2-7
CASSGGTGEQPQHF | TGTGCCAGCAGTGGAGGGACAGGGGAGCAGCCCCAGCATTTT | TRBV6-1 | few | TRBD1 | TRBJ1-5
CVISESNGVDTQYF | TGTGTCATCAGTGAGTCGAACGGGGTTGATACGCAGTATTTT | TRBV10-3 | NA | NA | TRBJ2-3
CASEVDWLNTGELFF | TGTGCCAGCGAGGTGGACTGGTTGAACACCGGGGAGCTGTTTTTT | TRBV11-2 | many | NA | TRBJ2-2
CSASLASVGILNEQFF | TGCAGTGCTTCGTTGGCTAGCGTGGGTATACTTAATGAGCAGTTCTTC | TRBV20-1 | NA | NA | TRBJ2-1
CASRTSGSSYEQYF | TGTGCCAGCAGGACTAGCGGGAGCTCCTACGAGCAGTACTTC | TRBV11-2 | many | TRBD2 | TRBJ2-7
CASSYLAGDIGYTF | TGTGCCAGCAGTTACTTGGCAGGGGATATCGGCTACACCTTC | TRBV6-2/TRBV6-3 | NA | NA | TRBJ1-2
CASSQVLGGDGIGDTQYF | TGCGCCAGCAGCCAAGTTTTGGGGGGAGATGGAATAGGAGATACGCAGTATTTT | TRBV4-1 | many | NA | TRBJ2-3
CASSALGTPRDEQFF | TGTGCCAGCAGCGCACTAGGGACGCCTAGGGATGAGCAGTTCTTC | TRBV7-3 | many | NA | TRBJ2-1
CASSVQGAYTDTQYF | TGCGCCAGCAGCGTACAGGGGGCGTACACAGATACGCAGTATTTT | TRBV5-1 | NA | TRBD1 | TRBJ2-3
CASSNRGANVLTF | TGTGCCAGTAGTAATCGAGGGGCCAACGTCCTGACTTTC | TRBV19 | few | NA | TRBJ2-6
CASSSALAGVETQYF | TGTGCCAGCAGTTCGGCACTAGCGGGAGTGGAGACCCAGTACTTC | TRBV12-3/TRBV12-4 | many | TRBD2 | TRBJ2-5
CASSTTGWSEQYF | TGTGCCAGCAGCACGACAGGGTGGTCCGAGCAGTACTTC | TRBV7-9 | few | TRBD1 | TRBJ2-7
CASSLSGQVPEQYF | TGCGCCAGCAGCTTGTCAGGCCAGGTACCGGAGCAGTACTTC | TRBV5-1 | NA | NA | TRBJ2-7
CASSRAGMSTGELFF | TGTGCCAGCAGCAGGGCGGGGATGTCGACCGGGGAGCTGTTTTTT | TRBV11-2 | many | NA | TRBJ2-2
CSATPMRFRANTEAFF | TGCAGTGCTACCCCTATGAGGTTCCGGGCGAACACTGAAGCTTTCTTT | TRBV20-1 | many | NA | TRBJ1-1
CASSLRTYTDTQYF | TGTGCCAGCAGTTTAAGGACTTACACAGATACGCAGTATTTT | TRBV12-3/TRBV12-4 | many | NA | TRBJ2-3
CASSSLTGRTEAFF | TGTGCCAGCAGTTCCCTGACAGGGAGGACTGAAGCTTTCTTT | TRBV6-2/TRBV6-3 | NA | TRBD1 | TRBJ1-1
CASSRWQSAQPQHF | TGTGCCAGCAGCCGGTGGCAGTCCGCCCAGCCCCAGCATTTT | TRBV14 | many | NA | TRBJ1-5
CASSLGAMNTEAFF | TGTGCCAGCAGCTTGGGGGCCATGAACACTGAAGCTTTCTTT | TRBV11-3 | many | NA | TRBJ1-1
CASSTDRGNEQFF | TGTGCCAGCAGTACGGACAGGGGCAATGAGCAGTTCTTC | TRBV2 | few | TRBD1 | TRBJ2-1
CASSPPGQANNEQFF | TGTGCCAGCAGCCCTCCGGGACAGGCAAACAATGAGCAGTTCTTC | TRBV7-3 | few | TRBD1 | TRBJ2-1
CASSVSGGRLSYNEQFF | TGTGCCAGCAGCGTTAGCGGGGGCCGTCTCTCCTACAATGAGCAGTTCTTC | TRBV5-5 | many | TRBD2 | TRBJ2-1
CASSILQVPYEQYF | TGTGCCAGCAGCATACTCCAAGTCCCCTACGAGCAGTACTTC | TRBV11-2 | many | NA | TRBJ2-7
CARSVTRLPTDTQYF | TGTGCCAGAAGCGTGACTAGACTCCCCACAGATACGCAGTATTTT | TRBV11-2 | NA | NA | TRBJ2-3
CASSSIPGKGTEAFF | TGTGCCAGCAGCTCCATTCCAGGGAAGGGAACTGAAGCTTTCTTT | TRBV5-4 | many | NA | TRBJ1-1
CASNQTGTGSVNEQFF | TGCGCCAGCAACCAAACCGGGACAGGATCGGTCAATGAGCAGTTCTTC | TRBV4-1 | NA | TRBD1 | TRBJ2-1
CASSFRQGMRSETQYF | TGTGCCAGCAGTTTTCGACAGGGAATGAGGTCGGAGACCCAGTACTTC | TRBV12-3/TRBV12-4 | many | TRBD1 | TRBJ2-5
CASSPEVAYNEQFF | TGTGCCAGCAGCCCCGAGGTGGCGTACAATGAGCAGTTCTTC | TRBV5-6 | many | NA | TRBJ2-1